Only a few counts were recorded for the clone carrying this T cell receptor beta chain. The data were produced by immunoSEQ multiplex PCR, yet TCRdb's version contains in-frame clones alone and is incomplete. This table holds a few hundred thousand clones, roughly 87% found once. This specimen comes from a study of blood T cell repertoires in COVID-19. This CDR3 is 14 amino acids long. Germline V CDR1 and CDR2: SGHDT, YYEEEE. V dropped 4 bases and J dropped 0 bases, with 8 bases sitting between them. The sequence came from a man aged 35 to 55 with active or convalescent COVID-19. Sequences were obtained from peripheral blood. The genes are TRBV5-6 and TRBJ2-1; D is possibly TRBD2 (7 bases). For the CDR3, the DNA is TGTGCCAGCAGCGCGGGGGCCTCCTACAATGAGCAGTTCTTC. Protein: CASSAGASYNEQFF. Together with reference TRBV5-6 and TRBJ2-1, the CDR3 gives the full variable domain: DAGVTQSPTHLIKTRGQQVTLRCSPKSGHDTVSWYQQALGQGPQFIFQYYEEEERQRGNFPDRFSGHQFPNYSSELNVNALLLGDSALYLCASSAGASYNEQFFGPGTRLTVL.